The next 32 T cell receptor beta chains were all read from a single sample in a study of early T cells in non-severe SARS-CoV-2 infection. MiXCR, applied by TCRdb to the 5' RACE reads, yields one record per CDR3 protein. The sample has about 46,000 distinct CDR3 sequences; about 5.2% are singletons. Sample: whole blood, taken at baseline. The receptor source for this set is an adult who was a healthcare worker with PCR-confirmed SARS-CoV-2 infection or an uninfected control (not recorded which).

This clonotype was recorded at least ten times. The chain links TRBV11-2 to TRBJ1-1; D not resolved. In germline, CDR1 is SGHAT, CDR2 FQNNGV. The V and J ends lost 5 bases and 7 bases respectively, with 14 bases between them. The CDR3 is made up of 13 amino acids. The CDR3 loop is CASSPSLVVEAFF. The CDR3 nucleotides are TGTGCCAGCAGCCCAAGTCTGGTGGTTGAAGCTTTCTTT.

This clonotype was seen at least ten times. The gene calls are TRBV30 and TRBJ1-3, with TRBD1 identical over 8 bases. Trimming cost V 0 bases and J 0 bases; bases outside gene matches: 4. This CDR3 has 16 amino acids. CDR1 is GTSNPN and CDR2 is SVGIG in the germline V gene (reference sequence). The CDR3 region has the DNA TGTGCCTGGAGTGTCCCAGGGGGCAGCTCTGGAAACACCATATATTTT. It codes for CAWSVPGGSSGNTIYF.

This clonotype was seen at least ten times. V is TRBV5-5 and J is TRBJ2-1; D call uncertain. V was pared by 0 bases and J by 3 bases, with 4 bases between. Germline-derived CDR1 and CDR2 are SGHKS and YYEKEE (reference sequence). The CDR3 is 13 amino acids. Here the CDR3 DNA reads TGTGCCAGCAGCTTGGAGTACTACAATGAGCAGTTCTTC. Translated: CASSLEYYNEQFF.

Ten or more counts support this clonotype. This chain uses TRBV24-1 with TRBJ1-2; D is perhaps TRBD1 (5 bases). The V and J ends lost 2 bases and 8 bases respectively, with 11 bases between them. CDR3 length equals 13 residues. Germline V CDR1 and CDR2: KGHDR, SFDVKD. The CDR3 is CATSDSGINGYTF. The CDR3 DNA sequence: TGTGCCACCAGTGATTCAGGGATAAACGGCTACACCTTC.

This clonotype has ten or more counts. CDR3 in amino acids: CASSLFQGHGYTF. The CDR3 nucleotides read TGTGCCAGCAGTTTATTCCAGGGACATGGCTACACCTTC. V usage is TRBV28 and J usage is TRBJ1-2; a possible D gene is TRBD1 (5 bases). Germline CDR1 MDHEN, CDR2 SYDVKM. This CDR3 has 13 amino acids. V lost 1 base, J lost 6 bases, and 9 bases lay in between.

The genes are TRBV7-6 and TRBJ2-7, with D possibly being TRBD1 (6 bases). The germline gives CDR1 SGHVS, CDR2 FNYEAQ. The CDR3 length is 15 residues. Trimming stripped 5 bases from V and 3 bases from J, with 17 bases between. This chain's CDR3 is CASSPIGQINYEQYF. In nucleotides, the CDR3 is TGTGCCAGCAGCCCTATAGGACAGATAAACTACGAGCAGTACTTC.

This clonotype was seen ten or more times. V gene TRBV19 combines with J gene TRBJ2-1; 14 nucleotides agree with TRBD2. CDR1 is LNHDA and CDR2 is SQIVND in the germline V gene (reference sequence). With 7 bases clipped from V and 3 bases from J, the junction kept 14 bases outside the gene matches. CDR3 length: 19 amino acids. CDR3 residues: CASTGPRGTSGSFYNEQFF. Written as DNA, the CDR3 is TGTGCCAGTACCGGACCGAGGGGGACTAGCGGGAGTTTCTACAATGAGCAGTTCTTC.

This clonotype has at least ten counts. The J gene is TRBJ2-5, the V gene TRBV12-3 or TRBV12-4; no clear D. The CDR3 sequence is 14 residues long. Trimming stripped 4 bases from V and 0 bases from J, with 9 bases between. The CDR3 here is CASSSSTYQETQYF. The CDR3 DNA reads TGTGCCAGCAGTTCCTCGACGTACCAAGAGACCCAGTACTTC.

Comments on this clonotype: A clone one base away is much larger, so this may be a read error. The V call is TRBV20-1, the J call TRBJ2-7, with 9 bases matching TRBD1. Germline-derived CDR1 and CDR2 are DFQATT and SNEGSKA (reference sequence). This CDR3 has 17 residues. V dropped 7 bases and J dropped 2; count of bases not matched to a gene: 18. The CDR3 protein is CSVIRGRTGVTAYEQYF. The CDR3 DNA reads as TGCAGTGTGATCCGAGGCCGGACAGGGGTCACTGCCTACGAGCAGTACTTC.

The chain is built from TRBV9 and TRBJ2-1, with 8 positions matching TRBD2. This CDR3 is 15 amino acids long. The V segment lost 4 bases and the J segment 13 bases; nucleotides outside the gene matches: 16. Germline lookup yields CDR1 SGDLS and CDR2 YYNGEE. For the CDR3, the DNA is TGTGCCAGCAGCCCCCCTGGGTCGGCGGGAGGCCCACAGTTCTTC. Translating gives CASSPPGSAGGPQFF.

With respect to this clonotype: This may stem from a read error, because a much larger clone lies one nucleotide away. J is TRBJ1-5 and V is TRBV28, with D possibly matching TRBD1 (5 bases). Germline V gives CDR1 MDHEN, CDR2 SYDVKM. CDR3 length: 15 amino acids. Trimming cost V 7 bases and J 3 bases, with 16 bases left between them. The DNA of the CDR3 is TGTGCCAGCAATTTCGGGCAGGGAGACAATCAGCCCCAGCATTTT. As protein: CASNFGQGDNQPQHF.

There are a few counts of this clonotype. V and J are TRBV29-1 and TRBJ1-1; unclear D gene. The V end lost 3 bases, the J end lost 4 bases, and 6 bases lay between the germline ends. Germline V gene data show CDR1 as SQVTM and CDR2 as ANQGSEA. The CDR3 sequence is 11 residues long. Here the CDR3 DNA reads TGCAGCGTTGAGTGGAGCACTGAAGCTTTCTTT. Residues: CSVEWSTEAFF. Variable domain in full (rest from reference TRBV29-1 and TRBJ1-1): SAVISQKPSRDICQRGTSLTIQCQVDSQVTMMFWYRQQPGQSLTLIATANQGSEATYESGFVIDKFPISRPNLTFSTLTVSNMSPEDSSIYLCSVEWSTEAFFGQGTRLTVV.

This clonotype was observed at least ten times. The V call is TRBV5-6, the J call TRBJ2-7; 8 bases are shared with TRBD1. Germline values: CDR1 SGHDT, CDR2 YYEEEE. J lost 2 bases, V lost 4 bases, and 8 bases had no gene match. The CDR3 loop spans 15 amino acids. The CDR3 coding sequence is TGTGCCAGCAGCCGGACAGGGACGATGACCTACGAGCAGTACTTC. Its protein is CASSRTGTMTYEQYF. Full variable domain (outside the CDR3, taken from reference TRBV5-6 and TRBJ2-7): DAGVTQSPTHLIKTRGQQVTLRCSPKSGHDTVSWYQQALGQGPQFIFQYYEEEERQRGNFPDRFSGHQFPNYSSELNVNALLLGDSALYLCASSRTGTMTYEQYFGPGTRLTVT.

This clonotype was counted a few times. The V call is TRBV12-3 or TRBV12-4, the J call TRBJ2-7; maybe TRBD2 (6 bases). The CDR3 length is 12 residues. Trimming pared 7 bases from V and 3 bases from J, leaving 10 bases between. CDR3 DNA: TGTGCCAGCACCCCGGAGGGCTACGAGCAGTACTTC. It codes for CASTPEGYEQYF.

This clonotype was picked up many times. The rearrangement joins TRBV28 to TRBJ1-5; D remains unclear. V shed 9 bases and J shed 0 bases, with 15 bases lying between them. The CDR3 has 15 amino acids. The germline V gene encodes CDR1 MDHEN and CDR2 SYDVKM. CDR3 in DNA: TGTGCCAGTATGGGAGTGCCCTATAGCAATCAGCCCCAGCATTTT. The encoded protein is CASMGVPYSNQPQHF.

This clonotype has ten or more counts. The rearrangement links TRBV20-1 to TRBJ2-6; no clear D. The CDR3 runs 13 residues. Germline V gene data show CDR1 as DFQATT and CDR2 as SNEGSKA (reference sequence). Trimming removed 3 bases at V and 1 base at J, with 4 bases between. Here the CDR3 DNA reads TGCAGTGCTAGCCCTTCTGGGGCCAACGTCCTGACTTTC. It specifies CSASPSGANVLTF.

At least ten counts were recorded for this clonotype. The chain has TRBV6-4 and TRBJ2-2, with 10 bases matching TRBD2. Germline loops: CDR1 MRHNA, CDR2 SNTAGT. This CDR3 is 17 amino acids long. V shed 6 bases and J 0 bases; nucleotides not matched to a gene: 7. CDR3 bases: TGTGCCAGCAGCCCAGGACTAGCGGAGACGAACACCGGGGAGCTGTTTTTT. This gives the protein CASSPGLAETNTGELFF.

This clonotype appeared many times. The CDR3 reads CASSRAGVGEQFF. As DNA, the CDR3 is TGTGCCAGCAGCAGAGCGGGAGTCGGTGAGCAGTTCTTC. This chain joins TRBV5-5 and TRBJ2-1; 8 nucleotides match TRBD2. This CDR3 contains 13 residues. Trimming took 4 bases from V and 9 from J; bases not matched to a gene: 6. The germline V gene has CDR1 SGHKS and CDR2 YYEKEE (reference sequence). Full variable domain (remainder filled in from reference TRBV5-5 and TRBJ2-1): DAGVTQSPTHLIKTRGQQVTLRCSPISGHKSVSWYQQVLGQGPQFIFQYYEKEERGRGNFPDRFSARQFPNYSSELNVNALLLGDSALYLCASSRAGVGEQFFGPGTRLTVL.

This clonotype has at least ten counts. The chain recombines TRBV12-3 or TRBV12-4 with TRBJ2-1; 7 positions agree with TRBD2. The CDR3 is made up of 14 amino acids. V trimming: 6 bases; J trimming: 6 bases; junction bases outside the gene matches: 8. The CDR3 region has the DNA TGTGCCAGCAGAAGCGGGAATCCGGTCAATGAGCAGTTCTTC. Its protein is CASRSGNPVNEQFF.

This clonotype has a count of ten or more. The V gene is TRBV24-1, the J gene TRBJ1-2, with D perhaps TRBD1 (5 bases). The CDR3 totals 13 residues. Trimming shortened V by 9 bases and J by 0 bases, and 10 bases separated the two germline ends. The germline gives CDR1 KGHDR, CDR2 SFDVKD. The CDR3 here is CATRQGANYGYTF. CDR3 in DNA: TGTGCCACCCGTCAGGGCGCTAACTATGGCTACACCTTC.

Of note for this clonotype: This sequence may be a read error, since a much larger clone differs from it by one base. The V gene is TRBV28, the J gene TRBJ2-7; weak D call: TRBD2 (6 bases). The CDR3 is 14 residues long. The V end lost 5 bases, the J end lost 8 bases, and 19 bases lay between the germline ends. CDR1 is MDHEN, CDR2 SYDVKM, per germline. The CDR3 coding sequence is TGTGCCAGCAGTGTCAGCGGGTTCTCGTACCAGCAGTACTTC. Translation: CASSVSGFSYQQYF.

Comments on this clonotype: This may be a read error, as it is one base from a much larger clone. The CDR3 DNA reads TGTGCCAGCAATGCAGACAACGAGCAGTTCTTC. This translates into CASNADNEQFF. V and J are TRBV2 and TRBJ2-1; D is ambiguous. This CDR3 is 11 amino acids long. Germline CDR1 reads SNHLY; CDR2 reads FYNNEI.

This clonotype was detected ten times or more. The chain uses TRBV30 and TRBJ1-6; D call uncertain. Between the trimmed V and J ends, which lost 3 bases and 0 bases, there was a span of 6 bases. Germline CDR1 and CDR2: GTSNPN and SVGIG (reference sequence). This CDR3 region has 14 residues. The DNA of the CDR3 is TGTGCCTGGAGGACGAGCTCCTATAATTCACCCCTCCACTTT. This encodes CAWRTSSYNSPLHF.

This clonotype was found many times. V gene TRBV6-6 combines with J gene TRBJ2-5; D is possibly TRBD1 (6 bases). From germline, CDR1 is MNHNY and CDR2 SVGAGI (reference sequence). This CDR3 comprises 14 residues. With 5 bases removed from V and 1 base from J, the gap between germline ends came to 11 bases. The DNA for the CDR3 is TGTGCCAGCAGTACACGGACAGTCCAAGAGACCCAGTACTTC. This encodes CASSTRTVQETQYF.

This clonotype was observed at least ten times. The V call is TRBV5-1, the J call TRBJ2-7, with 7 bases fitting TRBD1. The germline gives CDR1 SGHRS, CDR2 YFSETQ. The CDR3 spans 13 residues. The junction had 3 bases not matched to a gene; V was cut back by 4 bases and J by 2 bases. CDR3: CASSETGTYEQYF. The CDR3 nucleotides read TGCGCCAGCAGCGAGACAGGGACCTACGAGCAGTACTTC.

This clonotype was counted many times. As DNA, the CDR3 is TGTGCCACCAGCAGAGATTCCGGAGGATACAATGAGCAGTTCTTC. The encoded protein is CATSRDSGGYNEQFF. The V call is TRBV15, the J call TRBJ2-1; possibly TRBD2 for D (5 bases). This CDR3 spans 15 amino acids. Germline CDR1 is LNHNV and CDR2 is YYDKDF (reference sequence). Trimming removed 0 bases from V and 4 bases from J, with 10 bases in between.

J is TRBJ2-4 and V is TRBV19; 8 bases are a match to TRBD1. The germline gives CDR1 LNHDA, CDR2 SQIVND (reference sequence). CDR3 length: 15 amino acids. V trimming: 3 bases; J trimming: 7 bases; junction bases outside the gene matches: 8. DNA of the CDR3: TGTGCCAGTAGTATCCCGACAGGGGTAGGGAACATTCAGTACTTC. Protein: CASSIPTGVGNIQYF.

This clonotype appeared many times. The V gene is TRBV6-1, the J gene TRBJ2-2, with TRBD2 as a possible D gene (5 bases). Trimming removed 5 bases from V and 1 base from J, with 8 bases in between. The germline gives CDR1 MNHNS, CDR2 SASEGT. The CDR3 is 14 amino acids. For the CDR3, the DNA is TGTGCCAGCAGTTTTGGACTGAACACCGGGGAGCTGTTTTTT. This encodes CASSFGLNTGELFF.

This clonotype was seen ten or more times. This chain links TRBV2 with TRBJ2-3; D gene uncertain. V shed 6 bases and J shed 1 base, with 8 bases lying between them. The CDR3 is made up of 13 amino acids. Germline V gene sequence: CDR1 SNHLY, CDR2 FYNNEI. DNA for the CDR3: TGTGCCAGCAGCCTGGACCGCACAGATACGCAGTATTTT. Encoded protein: CASSLDRTDTQYF.

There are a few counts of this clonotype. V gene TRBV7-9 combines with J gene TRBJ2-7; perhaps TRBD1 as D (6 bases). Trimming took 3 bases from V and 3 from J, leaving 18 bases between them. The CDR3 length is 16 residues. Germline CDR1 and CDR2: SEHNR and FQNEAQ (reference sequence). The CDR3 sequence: CASSLTIGTMNYEQYF. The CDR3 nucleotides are TGTGCCAGCAGCTTGACGATAGGGACAATGAACTACGAGCAGTACTTC.

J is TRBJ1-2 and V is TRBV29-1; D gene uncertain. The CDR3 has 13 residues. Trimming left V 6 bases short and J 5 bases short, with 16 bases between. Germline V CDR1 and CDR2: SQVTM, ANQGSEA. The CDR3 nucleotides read TGCAGCGTGGTGAGGATCGGTTCGTATGGCTACACCTTC. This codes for CSVVRIGSYGYTF.

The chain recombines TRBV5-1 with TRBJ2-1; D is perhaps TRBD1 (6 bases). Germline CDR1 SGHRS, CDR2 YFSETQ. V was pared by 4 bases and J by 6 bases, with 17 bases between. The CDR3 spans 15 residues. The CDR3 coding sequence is TGCGCCAGCAGCCCCCCCCTGGACAGCCTCAATGAGCAGTTCTTC. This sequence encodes CASSPPLDSLNEQFF.